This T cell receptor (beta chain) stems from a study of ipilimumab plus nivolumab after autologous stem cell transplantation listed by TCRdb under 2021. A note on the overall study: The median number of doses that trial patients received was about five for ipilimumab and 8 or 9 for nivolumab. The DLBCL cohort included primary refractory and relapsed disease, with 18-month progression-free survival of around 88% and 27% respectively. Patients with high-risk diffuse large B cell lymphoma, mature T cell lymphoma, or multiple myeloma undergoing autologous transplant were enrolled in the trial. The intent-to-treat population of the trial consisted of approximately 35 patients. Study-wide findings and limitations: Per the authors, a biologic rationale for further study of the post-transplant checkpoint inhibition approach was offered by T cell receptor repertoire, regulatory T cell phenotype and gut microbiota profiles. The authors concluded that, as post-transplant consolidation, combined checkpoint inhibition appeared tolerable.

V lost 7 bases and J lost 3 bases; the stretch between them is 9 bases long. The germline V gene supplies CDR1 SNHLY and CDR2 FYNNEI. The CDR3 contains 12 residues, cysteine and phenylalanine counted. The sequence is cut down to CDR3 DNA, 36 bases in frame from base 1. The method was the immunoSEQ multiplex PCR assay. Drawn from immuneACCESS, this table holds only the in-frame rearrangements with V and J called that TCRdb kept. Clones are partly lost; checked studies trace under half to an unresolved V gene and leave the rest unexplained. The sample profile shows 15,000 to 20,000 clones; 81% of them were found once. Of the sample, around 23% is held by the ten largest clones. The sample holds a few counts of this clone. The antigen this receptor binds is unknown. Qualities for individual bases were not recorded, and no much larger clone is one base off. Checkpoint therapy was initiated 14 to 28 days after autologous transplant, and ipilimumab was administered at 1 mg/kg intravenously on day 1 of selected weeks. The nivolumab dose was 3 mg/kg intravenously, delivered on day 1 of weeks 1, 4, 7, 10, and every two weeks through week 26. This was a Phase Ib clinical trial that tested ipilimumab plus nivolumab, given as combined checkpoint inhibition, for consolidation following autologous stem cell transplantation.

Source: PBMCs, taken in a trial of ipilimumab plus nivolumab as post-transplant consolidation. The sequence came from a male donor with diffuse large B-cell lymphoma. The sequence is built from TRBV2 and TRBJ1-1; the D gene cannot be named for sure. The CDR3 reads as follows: CASTQYDTEAFF. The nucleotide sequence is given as TGTGCCAGCACCCAATACGACACTGAAGCTTTCTTT.